The clone carrying this T cell receptor beta chain was observed many times. This entry is derived from a study of T-cell reconstitution after alpha-beta-depleted transplantation in children. The TCRbeta library incorporated unique molecular identifiers. TCRdb redid the calling of the PCR reads with MiXCR, one entry per CDR3 protein. The data contain around 500,000 distinct CDR3 sequences, 9.5% to 15% of them seen just once; the ten biggest clones take up over 5.5%. V lost 4 bases and J lost 1, with 14 bases in between. The CDR3 is made up of 14 amino acids. Germline V lookup: CDR1 SQVTM, CDR2 ANQGSEA.

The J gene is TRBJ2-7, the V gene TRBV29-1; maybe TRBD2 (5 bases). The TCR was taken from a human donor who donated a stem cell graft to a child with combined immunodeficiency. The source material was PBMCs from the stem cell graft donor, sampled from the stem cell graft. The CDR3: CSVVSPGISYEQYF. CDR3 nucleotides: TGCAGCGTTGTATCTCCCGGGATTTCCTACGAGCAGTACTTC.